This T cell receptor beta chain was obtained from a study of early T cells in non-severe SARS-CoV-2 infection. Study-level points and caveats: Private and CD4 specificities were missed by VDJdb matching, skewed to anti-spike CD8.

The TCR library protocol attached unique molecular identifiers to the individual cDNA molecules. TCRdb reanalysed the 5' RACE reads using MiXCR and keeps one entry per CDR3 protein. The sample holds fewer than 40,000 distinct CDR3 sequences, around 4.1% seen once. In its sample, this clonotype was seen many times. What it recognizes is unknown. The CDR3 extends over 15 amino acids. The V end lost 6 bases, the J end lost 2 bases, and 14 bases lay between the germline ends. The sequence was collected from an adult who was a healthcare worker with PCR-confirmed SARS-CoV-2 infection or an uninfected control (not recorded which). The chain uses TRBV12-3 or TRBV12-4 and TRBJ1-5; tentative D call: TRBD1 (5 bases). Sequenced input: whole blood. This chain's CDR3 is CASSPRGDGNQPQHF. In nucleotides, the CDR3 is TGTGCCAGCAGCCCTAGGGGCGACGGCAATCAGCCCCAGCATTTT.